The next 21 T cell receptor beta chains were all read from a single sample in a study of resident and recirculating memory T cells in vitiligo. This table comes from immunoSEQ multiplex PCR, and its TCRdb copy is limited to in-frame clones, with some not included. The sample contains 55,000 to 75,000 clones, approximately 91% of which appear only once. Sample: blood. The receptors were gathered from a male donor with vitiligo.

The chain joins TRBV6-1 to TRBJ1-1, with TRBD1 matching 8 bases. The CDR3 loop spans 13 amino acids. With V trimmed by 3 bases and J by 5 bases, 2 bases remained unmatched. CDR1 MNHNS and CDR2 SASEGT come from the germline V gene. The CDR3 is CASSETGETEAFF. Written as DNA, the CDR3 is TGTGCCAGCAGTGAGACAGGGGAAACTGAAGCTTTCTTT.

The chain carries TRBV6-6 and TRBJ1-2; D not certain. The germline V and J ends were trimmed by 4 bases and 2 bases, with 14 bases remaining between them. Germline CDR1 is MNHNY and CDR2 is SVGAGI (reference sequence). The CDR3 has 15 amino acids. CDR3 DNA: TGTGCCAGCAGTTTCACCTCTAGCAGGAACTATGGCTACACCTTC. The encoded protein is CASSFTSSRNYGYTF.

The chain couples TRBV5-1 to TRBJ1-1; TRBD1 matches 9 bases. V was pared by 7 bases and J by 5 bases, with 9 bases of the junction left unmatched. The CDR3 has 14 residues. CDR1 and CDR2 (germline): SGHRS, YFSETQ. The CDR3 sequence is CASAKQGAGTEAFF. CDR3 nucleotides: TGCGCCAGCGCAAAACAGGGGGCCGGGACTGAAGCTTTCTTT.

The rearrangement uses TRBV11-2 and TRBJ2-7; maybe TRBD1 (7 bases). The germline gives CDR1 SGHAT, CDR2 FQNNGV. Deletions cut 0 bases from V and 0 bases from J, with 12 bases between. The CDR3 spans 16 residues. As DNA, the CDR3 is TGTGCCAGCAGCTTAGATCAGGGGGGTCTCTCCTACGAGCAGTACTTC. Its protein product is CASSLDQGGLSYEQYF.

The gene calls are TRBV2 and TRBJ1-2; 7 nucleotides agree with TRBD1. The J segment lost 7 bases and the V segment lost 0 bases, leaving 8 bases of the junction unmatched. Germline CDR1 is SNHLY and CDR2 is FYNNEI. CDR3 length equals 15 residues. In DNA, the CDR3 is TGTGCCAGCAGTGAAGCGAAGAGGGGGCGGACTGGCTACACCTTC. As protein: CASSEAKRGRTGYTF.

The CDR3 protein is CASSLWGQGGTGELFF. CDR3 bases: TGTGCCAGCAGCTTATGGGGACAGGGTGGCACCGGGGAGCTGTTTTTT. The rearrangement joins TRBV11-1 to TRBJ2-2, with 9 bases fitting TRBD1. Germline V gives CDR1 SGHAT, CDR2 FQDESV (reference sequence). V shed 2 bases, J shed 4 bases, and the junction held 5 bases outside the gene matches. The length of the CDR3 is 16 residues.

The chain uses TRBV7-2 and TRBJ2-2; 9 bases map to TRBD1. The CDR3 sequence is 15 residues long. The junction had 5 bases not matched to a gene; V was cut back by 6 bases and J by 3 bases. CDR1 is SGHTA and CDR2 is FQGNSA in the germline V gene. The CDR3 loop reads CASSRQGEDTGELFF. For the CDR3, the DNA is TGTGCCAGCAGTAGACAGGGGGAGGACACCGGGGAGCTGTTTTTT.

The CDR3 loop reads CASKVQGAQNSPLHF. The CDR3 DNA is TGTGCCAGCAAAGTACAGGGGGCGCAGAATTCACCCCTCCACTTT. The V gene is TRBV28, the J gene TRBJ1-6; TRBD1 aligns across 9 bases. J gave up 7 bases and V 7 bases, and 8 bases lay outside the gene matches. The CDR3 is made up of 15 amino acids. Germline V gene lookup returns CDR1 MDHEN and CDR2 SYDVKM.

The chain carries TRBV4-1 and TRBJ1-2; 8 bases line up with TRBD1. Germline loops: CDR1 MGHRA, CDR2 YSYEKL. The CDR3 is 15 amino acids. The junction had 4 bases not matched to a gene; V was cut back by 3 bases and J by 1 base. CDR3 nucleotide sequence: TGCGCCAGCAGCCAGCCAGGGGGCAGTAACTATGGCTACACCTTC. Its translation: CASSQPGGSNYGYTF.

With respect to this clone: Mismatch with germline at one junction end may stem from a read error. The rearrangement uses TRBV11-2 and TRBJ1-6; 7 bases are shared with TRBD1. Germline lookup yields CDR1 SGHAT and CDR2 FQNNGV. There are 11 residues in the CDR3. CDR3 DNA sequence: TGTGCCAGCAGCTTTGGGACAGAACGAGTCTTT. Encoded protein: CASSFGTERVF.

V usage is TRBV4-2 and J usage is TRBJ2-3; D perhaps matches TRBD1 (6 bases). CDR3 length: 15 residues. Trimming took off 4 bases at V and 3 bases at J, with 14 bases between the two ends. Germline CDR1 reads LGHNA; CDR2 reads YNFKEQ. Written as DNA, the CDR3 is TGTGCCAGCAGCCTCACAGGGCAGGATACAGATACGCAGTATTTT. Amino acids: CASSLTGQDTDTQYF.

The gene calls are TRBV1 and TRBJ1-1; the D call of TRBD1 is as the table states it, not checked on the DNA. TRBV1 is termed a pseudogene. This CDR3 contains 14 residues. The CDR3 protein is CTSSQGVGACEAFF. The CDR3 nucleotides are TGCACCAGCAGCCAAGGGGTGGGGGCCTGCGAAGCTTTCTTT.

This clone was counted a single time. The CDR3, as DNA: TGTGCCAGCAGCCCCCGGGTTAGAGACACTGAAGCTTTCTTT. It yields the protein CASSPRVRDTEAFF. The V and J genes are TRBV5-4 and TRBJ1-1; D is ambiguous. The CDR3 is 14 amino acids. From germline, CDR1 is SGHNT and CDR2 YYREEE (reference sequence). V gave up 4 bases and J gave up 3 bases, with 13 bases separating them. Full variable domain (outside the CDR3, taken from reference TRBV5-4 and TRBJ1-1): ETGVTQSPTHLIKTRGQQVTLRCSSQSGHNTVSWYQQALGQGPQFIFQYYREEENGRGNFPPRFSGLQFPNYSSELNVNALELDDSALYLCASSPRVRDTEAFFGQGTRLTVV.

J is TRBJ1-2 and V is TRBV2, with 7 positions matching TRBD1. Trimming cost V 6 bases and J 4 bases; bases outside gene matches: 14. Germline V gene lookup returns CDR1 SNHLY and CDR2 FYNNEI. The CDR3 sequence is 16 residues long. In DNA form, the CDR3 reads TGTGCCAGCAGGTTCCTTAACAGGGGTTCGGGCTATGGCTACACCTTC. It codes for CASRFLNRGSGYGYTF.

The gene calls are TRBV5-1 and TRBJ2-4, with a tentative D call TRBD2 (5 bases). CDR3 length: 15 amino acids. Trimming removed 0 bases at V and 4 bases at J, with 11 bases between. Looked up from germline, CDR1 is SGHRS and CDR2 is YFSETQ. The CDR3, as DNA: TGCGCCAGCAGCTTGGGTCGGGGAACTAAAAACATTCAGTACTTC. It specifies CASSLGRGTKNIQYF.

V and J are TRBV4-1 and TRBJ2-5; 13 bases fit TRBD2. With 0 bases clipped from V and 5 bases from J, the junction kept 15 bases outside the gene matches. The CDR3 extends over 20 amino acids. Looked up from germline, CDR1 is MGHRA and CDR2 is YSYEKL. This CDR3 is CASSQDSTSGGRKVRETQYF. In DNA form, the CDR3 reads TGCGCCAGCAGCCAAGACTCGACTAGCGGGGGGCGGAAGGTCCGGGAGACCCAGTACTTC.

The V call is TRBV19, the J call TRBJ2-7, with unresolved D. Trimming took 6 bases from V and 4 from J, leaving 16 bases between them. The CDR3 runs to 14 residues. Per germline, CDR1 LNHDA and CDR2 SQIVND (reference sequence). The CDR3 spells CASSGGQVWYEQYF. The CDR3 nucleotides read TGTGCCAGTAGCGGTGGGCAGGTGTGGTACGAGCAGTACTTC.

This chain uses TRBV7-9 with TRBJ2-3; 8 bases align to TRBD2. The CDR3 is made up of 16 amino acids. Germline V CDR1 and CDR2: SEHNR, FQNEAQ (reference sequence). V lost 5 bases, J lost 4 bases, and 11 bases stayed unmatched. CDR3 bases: TGTGCCAGCAGCCAAGGAAGTAGCGGGGCCTCAGATACGCAGTATTTT. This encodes CASSQGSSGASDTQYF. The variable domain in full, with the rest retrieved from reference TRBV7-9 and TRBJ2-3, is DTGVSQNPRHKITKRGQNVTFRCDPISEHNRLYWYRQTLGQGPEFLTYFQNEAQLEKSRLLSDRFSAERPKGSFSTLEIQRTEQGDSAMYLCASSQGSSGASDTQYFGPGTRLTVL.

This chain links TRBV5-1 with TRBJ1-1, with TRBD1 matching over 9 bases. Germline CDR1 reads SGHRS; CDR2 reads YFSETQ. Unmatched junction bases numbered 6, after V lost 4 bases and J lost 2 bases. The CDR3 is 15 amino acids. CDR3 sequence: CASSRRQGGNTEAFF. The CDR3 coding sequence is TGCGCCAGCAGCAGGAGACAGGGGGGCAACACTGAAGCTTTCTTT.

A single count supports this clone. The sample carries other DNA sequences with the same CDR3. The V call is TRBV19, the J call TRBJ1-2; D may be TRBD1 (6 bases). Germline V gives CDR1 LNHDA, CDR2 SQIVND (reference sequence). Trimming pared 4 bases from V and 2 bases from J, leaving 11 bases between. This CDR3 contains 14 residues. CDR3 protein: CASSTPGQNYGYTF. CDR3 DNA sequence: TGTGCCAGTAGTACTCCAGGACAGAACTATGGCTACACCTTC. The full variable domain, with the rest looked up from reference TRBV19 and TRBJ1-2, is DGGITQSPKYLFRKEGQNVTLSCEQNLNHDAMYWYRQDPGQGLRLIYYSQIVNDFQKGDIAEGYSVSREKKESFPLTVTSAQKNPTAFYLCASSTPGQNYGYTFGSGTRLTVV.

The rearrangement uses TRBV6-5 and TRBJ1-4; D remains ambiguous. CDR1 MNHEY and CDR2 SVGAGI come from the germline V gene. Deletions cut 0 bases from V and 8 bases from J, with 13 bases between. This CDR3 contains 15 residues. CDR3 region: CASSYSSGVGEKLFF. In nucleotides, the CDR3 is TGTGCCAGCAGTTACTCGTCCGGGGTTGGGGAAAAACTGTTTTTT.